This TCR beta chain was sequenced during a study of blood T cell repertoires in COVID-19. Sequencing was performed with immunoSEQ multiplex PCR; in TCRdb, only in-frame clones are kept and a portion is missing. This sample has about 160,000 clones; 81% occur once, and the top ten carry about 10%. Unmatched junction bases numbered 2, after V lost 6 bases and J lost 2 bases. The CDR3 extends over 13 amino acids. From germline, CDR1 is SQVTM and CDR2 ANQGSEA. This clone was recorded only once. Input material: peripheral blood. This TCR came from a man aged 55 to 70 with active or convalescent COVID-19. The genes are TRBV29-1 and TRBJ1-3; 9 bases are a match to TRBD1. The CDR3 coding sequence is TGCAGCGTGCGGACAGGGGCTGGAAACACCATATATTTT. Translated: CSVRTGAGNTIYF.